Described below is a single T cell receptor (beta chain) sequence and its context. This sample is part of a study of blood T cell repertoires in COVID-19. Produced via immunoSEQ multiplex PCR; TCRdb's table is partial and in-frame only. This table holds 310,000 or so clones, around 87% found once. Trimming cost V 6 bases and J 4 bases; bases outside gene matches: 10. Germline V gives CDR1 SQVTM, CDR2 ANQGSEA. This CDR3 comprises 15 residues. The chain joins TRBV29-1 to TRBJ2-1; 9 nucleotides align to TRBD1. Sequencing was performed on peripheral blood. The receptor comes from a man between 70 and 80 years old with acute or convalescent COVID-19. The CDR3 DNA sequence: TGCAGCGTAGAGCCCACAGGGGGCCTATACAATGAGCAGTTCTTC. It specifies CSVEPTGGLYNEQFF.